The 8 T cell receptor beta chains below all came from one sample that was sequenced in a study of tumor and adjacent non-tumor tissue in lung cancer. The template was RNA from unsorted bulk tissue. Three rounds of nested PCR, following a modified ARM-PCR protocol, produced the TCRbeta library. MiXCR, run by TCRdb on the multiplex PCR reads, gives a single entry per CDR3 protein. The repertoire holds around 66,000 distinct CDR3 sequences, with 73% as singletons. The sequenced material came from lung tumor tissue. The source is a man aged 55 to 70 with non-small cell lung cancer.

The chain carries TRBV29-1 and TRBJ2-5; D gene unclear. V lost 5 bases and J 5 bases, leaving 15 bases between the germline ends. CDR1 is SQVTM, CDR2 ANQGSEA, per germline. The CDR3 runs to 13 residues. The CDR3 nucleotides are TGCAGCGTTAGGACCCCAAGCGTGGAGACCCAGTACTTC. This sequence encodes CSVRTPSVETQYF.

This clonotype occurred a few times. This may be a read error: a much more frequent sequence differs by one nucleotide. The rearrangement links TRBV5-1 to TRBJ1-1, with 8 bases matching TRBD1. The CDR3 length is 15 residues. CDR1 and CDR2 (germline): SGHRS, YFSETQ. The CDR3 DNA reads as TGCGTCAGCAGCTTGGGCTCAGGGGGCTTCACTGAAGCTTTCTTT. Residues: CVSSLGSGGFTEAFF.

About this clonotype: One end of the junction varies from germline; a read error may be responsible. The chain is built from TRBV6-5 and TRBJ1-6; D gene ambiguous. The CDR3 has 15 amino acids. The germline gives CDR1 MNHEY, CDR2 SVGAGI. The chain's CDR3 is CASSYLVSGNSPLHF. The CDR3 coding sequence is TGTGCAAGCAGTTACCTTGTGTCTGGGAATTCACCCCTCCACTTT.

This rearrangement joins TRBV6-5 to TRBJ2-7; 8 nucleotides agree with TRBD2. This CDR3 has 16 amino acids. V lost 2 bases, J lost 0 bases, and 6 bases stayed unmatched. Germline V gene lookup returns CDR1 MNHEY and CDR2 SVGAGI. This CDR3 is CASSYLVSGGSYEQYF. In DNA, the CDR3 is TGTGCCAGCAGTTACCTCGTCAGCGGGGGCTCCTACGAGCAGTACTTC.

For this clonotype: The junction departs from germline at one end; a sequencing error may be responsible. This chain uses TRBV12-3 or TRBV12-4 with TRBJ1-1, with a weak D call TRBD1 (5 bases). This CDR3 has 14 residues. The CDR3: CASTFGGGYTEAIF. The CDR3, as DNA: TGTGCCAGCACTTTTGGGGGAGGGTACACTGAAGCTATCTTT.

This clonotype showed up many times. The final CDR3 position lacks the conserved phenylalanine or tryptophan, pointing to a likely read error. The chain links TRBV12-3 or TRBV12-4 to TRBJ2-5; D is unresolved. This CDR3 is built from 13 residues. V was trimmed by 6 bases and J by 2 bases, leaving 10 bases between them. CDR3 in amino acids: CASSLSPQETQYL. The CDR3 DNA is TGTGCCAGCAGCCTGTCTCCTCAAGAGACCCAGTACCTC.

This clonotype appeared many times. The chain carries TRBV29-1 and TRBJ1-1; maybe TRBD1 (5 bases). This CDR3 is 12 amino acids long. Trimming shortened V by 8 bases and J by 7 bases, and 17 bases separated the two germline ends. The germline V gene has CDR1 SQVTM and CDR2 ANQGSEA. The CDR3 loop reads CSLNEGRNEAFF. The CDR3 DNA follows: TGCAGCTTAAACGAGGGGAGGAATGAAGCTTTCTTT.

As for this clonotype: This CDR3 fails to terminate in the conserved phenylalanine or tryptophan, so it likely reflects a read error. The V and J genes are TRBV6-1 and TRBJ2-2; TRBD2 is a possible D gene (6 bases). This CDR3 spans 17 amino acids. Trimming took 6 bases from V and 0 from J, leaving 17 bases between them. CDR1 is MNHNS and CDR2 is SASEGT in the germline V gene. The DNA of the CDR3 is TGTGCCAGCAGCGAGGGTGGCGGGACTGCGAACACCGGGGAGCTGTTTTAT. It specifies CASSEGGGTANTGELFY.